Following are 7 T cell receptor beta chains from one sample sequenced in a study of T cell clonotyping in hematopoietic cell transplantation (TCRdb year 2021). Preparation of the library involved the immunoSEQ multiplex PCR assay. As stored in TCRdb, this immuneACCESS dataset retains in-frame rearrangements with V and J assigned. A fraction of the clones does not appear; measured against another copy, unresolved V genes explain less than half of the discrepancy, and the remainder lacks a known reason. The sample has over 9,500 clones on record, around 74% of them singletons. The biggest ten clones account for about 15% of the sample. The meaning of the sample's time point label: 180 days after allo-HCT. Here the sequenced sample was peripheral blood mononuclear cells, taken 180 days after allogeneic stem cell transplant. These receptors were obtained from a male patient aged 60-69 years who had an allogeneic stem cell transplant from an unrelated donor, so the T cells may come from the graft donor. Some clones in this sample may be carry-over from other donors' samples.

This clone has just a few counts. The chain joins TRBV13 to TRBJ1-2; D is undetermined. The V end was cut by 5 bases, the J end by 5 bases, with 9 bases between. Germline-derived CDR1 and CDR2 are PRHDT and FYEKMQ (reference sequence). This CDR3 spans 12 amino acids. DNA for the CDR3: TGTGCCAGCAGCCCCTCCAGATATGGCTACACCTTC. Its protein is CASSPSRYGYTF. The complete variable domain, with remaining parts taken from reference TRBV13 and TRBJ1-2, reads AAGVIQSPRHLIKEKRETATLKCYPIPRHDTVYWYQQGPGQDPQFLISFYEKMQSDKGSIPDRFSAQQFSDYHSELNMSSLELGDSALYFCASSPSRYGYTFGSGTRLTVV.

This clone was found a few times. The CDR3 sequence: CASSVVGGETQYF. Here the CDR3 DNA reads TGTGCCAGCAGCGTAGTGGGTGGAGAGACCCAGTACTTC. V and J are TRBV9 and TRBJ2-5; unclear D gene. The CDR3 loop spans 13 amino acids. Between the trimmed V and J ends, which lost 0 bases and 4 bases, there was a span of 7 bases. The germline gives CDR1 SGDLS, CDR2 YYNGEE.

This clone occurred a few times. This chain links TRBV6-5 with TRBJ1-2, with a possible D match to TRBD1 (5 bases). Germline V CDR1 and CDR2: MNHEY, SVGAGI. V lost 7 bases to trimming and J lost 4 bases, with 16 bases between them. The CDR3 has 14 residues. The CDR3 sequence: CASTEGRGTYGYTF. CDR3 nucleotide sequence: TGTGCCAGCACGGAGGGCCGGGGGACCTATGGCTACACCTTC.

This chain connects TRBV10-3 to TRBJ2-1, with 10 bases identical to TRBD2. This CDR3 has 17 amino acids. CDR1 ENHRY and CDR2 SYGVKD come from the germline V gene. V dropped 6 bases and J dropped 0; count of bases not matched to a gene: 8. Here the CDR3 DNA reads TGTGCCATCAGAGGAGCGGGAGGGGTGGCCTCCTACAATGAGCAGTTCTTC. It yields the protein CAIRGAGGVASYNEQFF.

CDR3 amino acids: CAWSPAQGMNTEAFF. The CDR3 nucleotides are TGTGCCTGGAGTCCGGCTCAGGGGATGAACACTGAAGCTTTCTTT. The gene calls are TRBV30 and TRBJ1-1, with D perhaps TRBD1 (6 bases). The V and J ends lost 2 bases and 0 bases respectively, with 13 bases between them. Germline V gene lookup returns CDR1 GTSNPN and CDR2 SVGIG (reference sequence). CDR3 length equals 15 residues. Complete variable domain (other parts from reference TRBV30 and TRBJ1-1): SQTIHQWPATLVQPVGSPLSLECTVEGTSNPNLYWYRQAAGRGLQLLFYSVGIGQISSEVPQNLSASRPQDRQFILSSKKLLLSDSGFYLCAWSPAQGMNTEAFFGQGTRLTVV.

This clone was recorded a few times. CDR3 protein: CASSPALGDLFYGYTF. The CDR3 region has the DNA TGTGCCAGCAGTCCGGCCCTGGGGGATTTATTCTATGGCTACACCTTC. The chain is built from TRBV27 and TRBJ1-2; possible D gene TRBD1, 5 bases. The CDR3 contains 16 residues. The germline gives CDR1 MNHEY, CDR2 SMNVEV (reference sequence). V lost 5 bases, J lost 4 bases, and 20 bases lay in between.

The rearrangement uses TRBV6-6 and TRBJ2-7, with 10 bases matching TRBD2. CDR1 is MNHNY and CDR2 is SVGAGI in the germline V gene (reference sequence). With V trimmed by 0 bases and J by 2 bases, 4 bases remained unmatched. The CDR3 extends over 16 amino acids. This chain's CDR3 is CASSYSGLAGAYEQYF. CDR3 DNA sequence: TGTGCCAGCAGTTACTCGGGGCTAGCGGGGGCCTACGAGCAGTACTTC.